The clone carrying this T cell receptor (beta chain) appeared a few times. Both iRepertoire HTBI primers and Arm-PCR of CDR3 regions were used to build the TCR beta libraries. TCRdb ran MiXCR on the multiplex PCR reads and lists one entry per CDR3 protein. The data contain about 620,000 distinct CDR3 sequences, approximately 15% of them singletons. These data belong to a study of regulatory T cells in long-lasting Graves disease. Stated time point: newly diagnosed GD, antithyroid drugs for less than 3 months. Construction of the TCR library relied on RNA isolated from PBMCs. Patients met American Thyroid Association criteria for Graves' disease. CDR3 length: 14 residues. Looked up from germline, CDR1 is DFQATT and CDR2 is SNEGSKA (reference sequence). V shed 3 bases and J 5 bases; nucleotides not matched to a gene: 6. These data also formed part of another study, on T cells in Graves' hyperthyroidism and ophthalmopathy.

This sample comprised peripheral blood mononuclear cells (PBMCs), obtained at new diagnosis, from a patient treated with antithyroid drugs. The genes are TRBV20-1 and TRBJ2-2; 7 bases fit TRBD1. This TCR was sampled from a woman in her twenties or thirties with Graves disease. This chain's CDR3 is CSARKGAGTGELFF. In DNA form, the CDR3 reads TGCAGTGCTAGGAAGGGGGCAGGAACCGGGGAGCTGTTTTTT.